Included here is one T cell receptor (beta chain) sequence, with context. Its specificity is not known. CDR1 and CDR2 (germline): LNHNV, YYDKDF (reference sequence). This CDR3 spans 16 amino acids. Trimming removed 3 bases from V and 3 bases from J; junction bases left unmatched: 7. Target depth was 1 in 200,000 to 1 in 1 million T cells, about 10x per clonotype. Profiling relied on immunoSEQ multiplex PCR, and the TCRdb table lists in-frame clones only, not all of them. This table holds 65,000 to 95,000 clones, around 84% found once. The data belong to a study of cytotoxic CD8 clonotypes in ibrutinib-treated CLL. Findings and caveats of the study: At baseline, clonality was higher than in age-matched healthy donors and correlated with CD8+ counts.

The chain uses TRBV15 and TRBJ2-3; 9 bases align to TRBD1. The sequence was obtained from a human donor with chronic lymphocytic leukemia. Here the sequenced sample was PBMCs, taken before ibrutinib treatment. The CDR3 region has the DNA TGTGCCACCAGCAGTCAACAGGGGGCGAGGACAGATACGCAGTATTTT. Translating gives CATSSQQGARTDTQYF.